Shown below are 21 T cell receptor beta chains from a single sample sequenced in a study of blood T cell repertoires in COVID-19. Libraries were prepared by immunoSEQ multiplex PCR; TCRdb keeps only in-frame clonotypes and omits some of them. Counted here are around 50,000 clones, 87% occurring once; the ten biggest clones make up around 23%. Sample: peripheral blood. These receptors originate from a woman of 80 years or more with COVID-19, enrolled during active disease.

The rearrangement links TRBV23-1 to TRBJ2-2, with a possible D match to TRBD2 (6 bases). TRBV23-1 is noted as an ORF with a role that remains uncertain. The germline V and J ends were trimmed by 6 bases and 6 bases, with 14 bases remaining between them. This CDR3 is built from 14 residues. The CDR3 sequence is CASREGPVAGELFF. For the CDR3, the DNA is TGCGCCAGCAGGGAGGGTCCGGTGGCCGGGGAGCTGTTTTTT.

This rearrangement joins TRBV11-2 to TRBJ1-1; no clear D. The CDR3 runs to 18 residues. Trimming cost V 5 bases and J 1 base, with 23 bases left between them. Germline V CDR1 and CDR2: SGHAT, FQNNGV. The CDR3 nucleotides are TGTGCCAGCAGCCCTAACCCCTCCGGGAGTGGGAGGAACACTGAAGCTTTCTTT. Protein product: CASSPNPSGSGRNTEAFF.

The chain couples TRBV20-1 to TRBJ2-5, with D possibly being TRBD1 (5 bases). There are 11 residues in the CDR3. CDR1 DFQATT and CDR2 SNEGSKA come from the germline V gene (reference sequence). V was pared by 6 bases and J by 5 bases, with 10 bases between. In DNA, the CDR3 is TGCAGTGCCCCGAAGGGGGAGACCCAGTACTTC. It specifies CSAPKGETQYF.

For the CDR3, the DNA is TGTGCCAGCAGCTCTCCGGGACAGGGAACCCCAATCAATGAGCAGTTCTTC. Amino acids: CASSSPGQGTPINEQFF. V gene TRBV5-8 combines with J gene TRBJ2-1, with 9 positions matching TRBD1. The CDR3 covers 17 residues. Unmatched junction bases numbered 13, after V lost 3 bases and J lost 6 bases. Germline loops: CDR1 SGHTS, CDR2 YDEGEE.

The chain couples TRBV6-2 or TRBV6-3 to TRBJ1-5; 8 positions match TRBD1. V was pared by 5 bases and J by 6 bases, with 6 bases of the junction left unmatched. Per the germline V gene, CDR1 is MNHEY and CDR2 is SVGEGT. This CDR3 is 14 amino acids long. CDR3: CASSTGTGGQPQHF. In DNA form, the CDR3 reads TGTGCCAGCAGTACGGGTACAGGGGGTCAGCCCCAGCATTTT.

The chain links TRBV18 to TRBJ1-1, with D possibly TRBD1 on 5 matching bases. This CDR3 comprises 13 residues. Germline V gene data show CDR1 as KGHSH and CDR2 as LQKENI. V lost 4 bases, J lost 5 bases, and 11 bases lay in between. CDR3 residues: CASSLLGGTEAFF. Here the CDR3 DNA reads TGTGCCAGCTCACTCTTGGGGGGGACTGAAGCTTTCTTT.

Regarding this clone: A read error may account for a junction end that differs from germline. The rearrangement uses TRBV7-7 and TRBJ2-7; D possibly corresponds to TRBD2 (5 bases). The CDR3 sequence is 14 residues long. The germline V gene has CDR1 SSHAT and CDR2 FNYEAQ (reference sequence). CDR3 sequence: CASSLEPSGNEQYF. CDR3 in DNA: TGTGCTAGCAGCTTAGAGCCGTCCGGGAACGAGCAGTACTTC.

The gene calls are TRBV3-1 (or the pseudogene TRBV3-2) and TRBJ2-7; a weak D match, TRBD1 (6 bases). The V and J ends lost 5 bases and 4 bases respectively, with 12 bases between them. The CDR3 has 13 amino acids. CDR1 and CDR2 (germline): LGHDT, YNNKEL (reference sequence). The CDR3 loop is CASSSRQEYEQYF. The DNA for the CDR3 is TGTGCCAGCAGCAGCCGACAGGAGTACGAGCAGTACTTC.

The chain links TRBV18 to TRBJ1-3, with a weak D call TRBD1 (6 bases). V gave up 4 bases and J gave up 0 bases, with 13 bases separating them. Germline values: CDR1 KGHSH, CDR2 LQKENI. The CDR3 totals 16 residues. The CDR3 DNA reads as TGTGCCAGCTCACAAGCAGGGGTTCACTCTGGAAACACCATATATTTT. Its protein is CASSQAGVHSGNTIYF. Looking up the rest from reference TRBV18 and TRBJ1-3 gives the full variable domain: NAGVMQNPRHLVRRRGQEARLRCSPMKGHSHVYWYRQLPEEGLKFMVYLQKENIIDESGMPKERFSAEFPKEGPSILRIQQVVRGDSAAYFCASSQAGVHSGNTIYFGEGSWLTVV.

The chain recombines TRBV19 with TRBJ1-5; a possible D gene is TRBD1 (6 bases). V was clipped by 3 bases and J by 1 base, with 10 bases between them. This CDR3 comprises 15 residues. CDR1 is LNHDA, CDR2 SQIVND, per germline (reference sequence). DNA of the CDR3: TGTGCCAGTAGTATCTACCAGGGGAGCAATCAGCCCCAGCATTTT. The encoded protein is CASSIYQGSNQPQHF.

The J gene is TRBJ1-4, the V gene TRBV27; D is unresolved. CDR3 length: 13 amino acids. V lost 3 bases and J 8 bases, leaving 10 bases between the germline ends. Germline V gene data show CDR1 as MNHEY and CDR2 as SMNVEV (reference sequence). CDR3 sequence reads: CASSLREGEKLFF. Written as DNA, the CDR3 is TGTGCCAGCAGTTTGCGGGAGGGCGAAAAACTGTTTTTT.

The chain links TRBV9 to TRBJ1-6; D is possibly TRBD1 (5 bases). This CDR3 region has 13 residues. Germline-derived CDR1 and CDR2 are SGDLS and YYNGEE. The V and J ends lost 3 bases and 7 bases respectively, with 8 bases between them. CDR3: CASSAGPNSPLHF. In DNA form, the CDR3 reads TGTGCCAGCAGCGCAGGGCCGAATTCACCCCTCCACTTT.

This chain links TRBV7-9 with TRBJ2-7, with TRBD1 matching 7 bases. Germline CDR1 SEHNR, CDR2 FQNEAQ (reference sequence). There are 15 residues in the CDR3. V shed 5 bases, J shed 5 bases, and the junction held 12 bases outside the gene matches. CDR3 in amino acids: CASSPQGVGRDEQYF. DNA for the CDR3: TGTGCCAGCAGCCCCCAGGGGGTGGGTCGCGACGAGCAGTACTTC. Full variable domain (rest looked up from reference TRBV7-9 and TRBJ2-7): DTGVSQNPRHKITKRGQNVTFRCDPISEHNRLYWYRQTLGQGPEFLTYFQNEAQLEKSRLLSDRFSAERPKGSFSTLEIQRTEQGDSAMYLCASSPQGVGRDEQYFGPGTRLTVT.

This clone appeared once. The chain employs TRBV5-5 and TRBJ2-1; possible D gene TRBD2, 5 bases. The CDR3 is 17 amino acids. Germline V CDR1 and CDR2: SGHKS, YYEKEE (reference sequence). Trimming removed 6 bases from V and 3 bases from J, with 22 bases in between. The DNA for the CDR3 is TGTGCCAGCACCACCGTACACCGAGGACTGAACTACAATGAGCAGTTCTTC. Translating it yields CASTTVHRGLNYNEQFF.

The chain recombines TRBV5-1 with TRBJ2-3; 15 nucleotides line up with TRBD2. V was clipped by 0 bases and J by 4 bases; unmatched bases: 9. The CDR3 extends over 19 amino acids. Germline V gene lookup returns CDR1 SGHRS and CDR2 YFSETQ. This CDR3 is CASSLVPGLAGGNPDTQYF. The CDR3 nucleotides are TGCGCCAGCAGCTTGGTGCCGGGACTAGCGGGGGGTAATCCAGATACGCAGTATTTT.

V gene TRBV3-1 (or the pseudogene TRBV3-2) combines with J gene TRBJ1-5; 9 bases agree with TRBD1. The CDR3 has 15 amino acids. V was pared by 9 bases and J by 2 bases, with 8 bases of the junction left unmatched. Germline V gives CDR1 LGHDT, CDR2 YNNKEL (reference sequence). Here the CDR3 DNA reads TGTGCCAGTGGGGACAGGGACATTGGCAATCAGCCCCAGCATTTT. Its translation is CASGDRDIGNQPQHF.

The chain couples TRBV2 to TRBJ1-1; D might be TRBD1 (6 bases). CDR3 length equals 14 residues. The germline V and J ends were trimmed by 5 bases and 6 bases, with 16 bases remaining between them. CDR1 and CDR2 (germline): SNHLY, FYNNEI. DNA of the CDR3: TGTGCCAGCAGTACACAGGGCGGTAACCCTGAAGCTTTCTTT. Translating it yields CASSTQGGNPEAFF.

This chain joins TRBV6-1 and TRBJ1-1; D is unresolved. V gave up 3 bases and J gave up 1 base, with 12 bases separating them. Germline lookup yields CDR1 MNHNS and CDR2 SASEGT. This CDR3 has 15 amino acids. The CDR3 loop reads CASSDQGGGNTEAFF. As DNA, the CDR3 is TGTGCCAGCAGTGACCAAGGCGGCGGGAACACTGAAGCTTTCTTT.

This chain links TRBV11-2 with TRBJ1-1; D is unclear. Between the trimmed V and J ends, which lost 4 bases and 0 bases, there was a span of 18 bases. The CDR3 sequence is 17 residues long. The germline V gene has CDR1 SGHAT and CDR2 FQNNGV. The CDR3 reads CASSSLPTATMNTEAFF. In DNA form, the CDR3 reads TGTGCCAGCAGCTCGCTCCCGACGGCTACTATGAACACTGAAGCTTTCTTT.

The gene calls are TRBV6-8 and TRBJ2-5; TRBD2 aligns across 11 bases. The CDR3 covers 16 residues. Trimming cost V 5 bases and J 7 bases; bases outside gene matches: 12. Germline-derived CDR1 and CDR2 are MNHGY and SAAAGT. The CDR3 loop is CASSPRGSGGAGTQYF. The CDR3, as DNA: TGTGCCAGCAGTCCCCGCGGTAGCGGGGGGGCCGGGACCCAGTACTTC.

This chain joins TRBV2 and TRBJ2-2, with D perhaps matching TRBD2 (6 bases). From germline, CDR1 is SNHLY and CDR2 FYNNEI. With 6 bases removed from V and 2 bases from J, the gap between germline ends came to 13 bases. The CDR3 is 15 amino acids. The chain's CDR3 is CASRAGTGNTGELFF. Here the CDR3 DNA reads TGTGCCAGCAGAGCCGGGACTGGCAACACCGGGGAGCTGTTTTTT.